Below are 5 T cell receptor beta chains sequenced from a single sample in a study of radiation and T cells in renal cell carcinoma. The time point here: blood 4 weeks post-SBRT, at nephrectomy. Treatment described: 15 Gy SBRT to primary tumor, nephrectomy 4 weeks later. Produced via immunoSEQ multiplex PCR; TCRdb's table is partial and in-frame only. The sample lists 60,000 or so clones; about three quarters were seen once. The sequences come from blood, collected from a patient whose treatment included radiotherapy and nephrectomy. Receptor source: a man in his sixties with renal cell carcinoma.

The rearrangement joins TRBV10-3 to TRBJ2-2; D gene unclear. The V and J ends lost 4 bases and 6 bases respectively, with 18 bases between them. Germline CDR1 is ENHRY and CDR2 is SYGVKD. This CDR3 is built from 16 residues. Written as DNA, the CDR3 is TGTGCCATCAGTGGGCTTTCTCGAGACGGCTCCGGGGAGCTGTTTTTT. Amino acids: CAISGLSRDGSGELFF.

The chain has TRBV12-5 and TRBJ1-4; D ambiguous. The V and J ends lost 3 bases and 0 bases respectively, with 5 bases between them. The germline gives CDR1 LGHNT, CDR2 FRNRAP. The CDR3 length is 14 residues. The CDR3: CASGFESTNEKLFF. The CDR3 DNA reads as TGTGCTAGTGGTTTTGAGTCAACTAATGAAAAACTGTTTTTT.

In its sample, this clone ranks as medium-sized. V gene TRBV9 combines with J gene TRBJ1-1; D possibly corresponds to TRBD1 (5 bases). The germline V and J ends were trimmed by 2 bases and 4 bases, with 12 bases remaining between them. The CDR3 is 14 residues long. The germline CDR1 and CDR2 sequences are SGDLS and YYNGEE. CDR3 amino acids: CASSVQGGPTEAFF. The CDR3 coding sequence is TGTGCCAGCAGCGTCCAGGGAGGTCCCACTGAAGCTTTCTTT.

J is TRBJ1-1 and V is TRBV11-3; D is undetermined. The germline V and J ends were trimmed by 4 bases and 5 bases, with 11 bases remaining between them. This CDR3 has 13 amino acids. CDR1 is SGHNT and CDR2 is YENEEA in the germline V gene. CDR3 residues: CASSSPPRTEAFF. CDR3 nucleotide sequence: TGTGCCAGCAGCTCTCCCCCTCGGACTGAAGCTTTCTTT.

The rearrangement joins TRBV5-1 to TRBJ1-1; D gene unclear. This CDR3 contains 13 residues. In germline, CDR1 is SGHRS, CDR2 YFSETQ. The V end was cut by 1 base, the J end by 1 base, with 5 bases between. This chain's CDR3 is CASSLSRNTEAFF. The CDR3 coding sequence is TGCGCCAGCAGCTTGAGTAGGAACACTGAAGCTTTCTTT.